This T cell receptor beta chain was retrieved from a study of T cell changes during pregnancy in multiple sclerosis. This clone was observed a single time. Trimming left V 0 bases short and J 4 bases short, with 12 bases between. Per germline, CDR1 KGHSH and CDR2 LQKENI. CDR3 length equals 15 residues. TCRdb's copy holds only in-frame clones and misses some; the assay was immunoSEQ multiplex PCR. The data show about 110,000 clones, roughly 90% seen once. The sequence was obtained from a female donor with multiple sclerosis, enrolled in a pregnancy study. The rearrangement uses TRBV18 and TRBJ1-1; D is undetermined. This material consisted of peripheral blood, taken after pregnancy. CDR3 nucleotide sequence: TGTGCCAGCTCACCACCCGCGCGGGTGGGCACTGAAGCTTTCTTT. It yields the protein CASSPPARVGTEAFF.